This T cell receptor beta chain was found in a study of T cell responses to AZD1222 COVID-19 vaccine. The study, taken as a whole, reports: The study identified only five to seven AZD1222 recipients as seropositive at baseline.

In regard to this clone: Its antigen remains unidentified.

Repertoires were generated with immunoSEQ multiplex PCR, while TCRdb's copy carries only in-frame clones and drops some. This table holds roughly 200,000 clones, approximately 91% found once. This clonotype was sampled from an adult who received the AZD1222 COVID-19 vaccine. The sample in question was peripheral blood, obtained 28 days after the second AZD1222 dose.

CDR3 protein: CASIDRKATNEKLFF. CDR3 nucleotides: TGTGCCAGCATCGACAGGAAAGCAACTAATGAAAAACTGTTTTTT. The chain joins TRBV6-6 to TRBJ1-4, with a weak D call TRBD1 (6 bases). The CDR3 has 15 residues. The V end lost 7 bases, the J end lost 0 bases, and 12 bases lay between the germline ends. Germline-derived CDR1 and CDR2 are MNHNY and SVGAGI (reference sequence).